Listed below are T cell receptor beta chains from one sample, sequenced in a study of beta chain features in type 1 diabetes. The protocol was immunoSEQ multiplex PCR, while the TCRdb copy is restricted to in-frame clones and leaves out a portion. The data contain 400,000 to 500,000 clones, 14% of them singletons. The sample consisted of naive CD4+ T cells from blood. The receptors were sampled from a young man in good health. CDR3s include the opening cysteine and the closing phenylalanine or tryptophan. The D gene is left open where the match is weak. Part of the rows lack a size; the others show once, few, many or a class for expanded clones.

V gene	clone size	CDR3 length	J gene	D gene	CDR3 DNA	CDR3 protein
TRBV10-3	-	17	TRBJ2-3	-	TGTGCCATCCTAAGTGAAGAGGGACATCCTGGCACAGATACGCAGTATTTT	CAILSEEGHPGTDTQYF
TRBV29-1	few	13	TRBJ2-7	TRBD1	TGCAGCGTTGATGCAGGGGGATCGTACGAGCAGTACTTC	CSVDAGGSYEQYF
TRBV6-5	-	14	TRBJ2-5	TRBD2	TGTGCCAGCAGTTACTCTCGAAGCGGGGGGGTCCAGTACTTC	CASSYSRSGGVQYF
TRBV6-6	few	13	TRBJ2-7	-	TGTGCCAGCAGTTCGGGACACTACTACGAGCAGTACTTC	CASSSGHYYEQYF
TRBV5-4	few	16	TRBJ2-3	TRBD2	TGTGCCAGCAGCCCCGGGACTAGCGGGACAACAGATACGCAGTATTTT	CASSPGTSGTTDTQYF
TRBV29-1	many	13	TRBJ1-1	-	TGCAGCGTTGGTGAACTCAGGAACACTGAAGCTTTCTTT	CSVGELRNTEAFF
TRBV9	-	15	TRBJ2-1	TRBD2	TGTGCCAGCAGTCCCTATAGCGGGAATTCGGGAGAGCAGTTCTTC	CASSPYSGNSGEQFF
TRBV10-3	few	14	TRBJ1-2	-	TGTGCCATCAGTGAGGCCAGGGGAGGTGATGGCTACACCTTC	CAISEARGGDGYTF
TRBV27	-	14	TRBJ2-5	TRBD2	TGTGCCAGCAGTTCGACTAGCGGGGCAGAGACCCAGTACTTC	CASSSTSGAETQYF
TRBV7-2	few	19	TRBJ2-4	-	TGTGCCAGCAGCTTATCCCTTGGGGCAGGACATTTAGCCAAAAACATTCAGTACTTC	CASSLSLGAGHLAKNIQYF
TRBV29-1	-	13	TRBJ2-5	TRBD1	TGCAGCGCCTGGACAGGGGGCTATGAGACCCAGTACTTC	CSAWTGGYETQYF
TRBV7-8	few	16	TRBJ2-3	TRBD2	TGTGCCAGCAGCTTTATAGCGGGGGGCCGGGGAGATACGCAGTATTTT	CASSFIAGGRGDTQYF
TRBV4-1	few	15	TRBJ1-4	-	TGCGCCAGCAGCCAAGCCCCAGGCGGGACAGAAAAACTGTTTTTT	CASSQAPGGTEKLFF
TRBV19	few	12	TRBJ1-4	TRBD1	TGTGCCACGACAGGGAAGAATGAAAAACTGTTTTTT	CATTGKNEKLFF
TRBV9	few	16	TRBJ2-2	-	TGTGCCAGCAGCCCGGCGACGTCCCTAAACACCGGGGAGCTGTTTTTT	CASSPATSLNTGELFF
TRBV5-1	few	13	TRBJ2-3	TRBD2	TGCGCCAGCAGGGCTAGCGGTCCTGATACGCAGTATTTT	CASRASGPDTQYF
TRBV18	few	14	TRBJ1-1	-	TGTGCCAGCTCACAAAGGACGGACGACACTGAAGCTTTCTTT	CASSQRTDDTEAFF
TRBV30	few	15	TRBJ1-3	-	TGTGCCTGGAGTGTACGAGTGGGTGCAGGAAACACCATATATTTT	CAWSVRVGAGNTIYF
TRBV4-1	-	14	TRBJ1-2	-	TGCGCCAGCAGCTATATTTCGGACAACTATGGCTACACCTTC	CASSYISDNYGYTF
TRBV25-1	few	13	TRBJ1-2	-	TGTGCCAGCAGCAGGCGGGGAGTCTATGGCTACACCTTC	CASSRRGVYGYTF
TRBV6-6	-	12	TRBJ2-5	-	TGTGCCAGCAGTCTACGTCTGGAGACCCAGTACTTC	CASSLRLETQYF
TRBV7-2	few	15	TRBJ2-1	-	TGTGCCAGCAGCCCACGAGGCAGCTCCTACAATGAGCAGTTCTTC	CASSPRGSSYNEQFF
TRBV30	few	12	TRBJ1-1	-	TGTGCCTGGAGTAGTTCCCGCACTGAAGCTTTCTTT	CAWSSSRTEAFF
TRBV2	few	15	TRBJ2-5	TRBD1	TGTGCCAGCAGTAGAGACAGGGTGTTGATCGAGACCCAGTACTTC	CASSRDRVLIETQYF
TRBV10-3	-	16	TRBJ2-5	-	TGTGCCATCAGTGACCTCTCGGGGGACCCGAGGGAGACCCAGTACTTC	CAISDLSGDPRETQYF
TRBV30	-	13	TRBJ1-5	-	TGTGCCTGGAGGGGGCAGAGCAATCAGCCCCAGCATTTT	CAWRGQSNQPQHF
TRBV18	-	15	TRBJ2-3	-	TGTGCCAGCTCACCTCGGGCAGCTAGCACAGATACGCAGTATTTT	CASSPRAASTDTQYF
TRBV14	few	14	TRBJ2-3	TRBD1	TGTGCCAGCAGCCAGAGGACAGGGAGAGATACGCAGTATTTT	CASSQRTGRDTQYF
TRBV18	-	15	TRBJ2-2	-	TGTGCCAGCTCACCTGAGACGGGAGTCACCGGGGAGCTGTTTTTT	CASSPETGVTGELFF
TRBV5-4	few	18	TRBJ2-3	-	TGTGCCAGCAGCTTGGCAGGATCGGTGTCTACTAGCACAGATACGCAGTATTTT	CASSLAGSVSTSTDTQYF
TRBV25-1	few	15	TRBJ2-2	-	TGTGCCAGCAGTGAATGGTCTCCCGGGACCGGGGAGCTGTTTTTT	CASSEWSPGTGELFF
TRBV23-1	many	13	TRBJ2-7	TRBD1	TGCGCCAGCATCGCAGGGACAGCCTACGAGCAGTACTTC	CASIAGTAYEQYF
TRBV6-5	few	14	TRBJ2-2	-	TGTGCCAGCAGTTACTCCCAAAACACCGGGGAGCTGTTTTTT	CASSYSQNTGELFF
TRBV7-2	few	13	TRBJ1-4	-	TGTGCCACCAGGGTTGGGCCTTATGAAAAACTGTTTTTT	CATRVGPYEKLFF
TRBV10-3	-	12	TRBJ2-3	-	TGTGCCATCAGTGAGTCAAGAGATACGCAGTATTTT	CAISESRDTQYF
TRBV29-1	-	13	TRBJ2-5	TRBD1	TGCAGCGTTGAAGGGCGGCAGGGGGCTAAGCAGTACTTC	CSVEGRQGAKQYF
TRBV7-6	few	16	TRBJ2-7	-	TGTGCCAGCAGCTTATGGGGGGCGAGGAGCTCCTACGAGCAGTACTTC	CASSLWGARSSYEQYF
TRBV5-1	few	16	TRBJ2-6	-	TGCGCCAGCAGCTTACTAGGGACAAAGGGGGCCAACGTCCTGACTTTC	CASSLLGTKGANVLTF
TRBV19	few	15	TRBJ2-1	-	TGTGCCAGTAGGGCAAAACTTTCACCCTACAATGAGCAGTTCTTC	CASRAKLSPYNEQFF
TRBV5-6	few	15	TRBJ2-4	-	TGTGCCAGCAGCTTTTACTCCAGAGTTCGGAACATTCAGTACTTC	CASSFYSRVRNIQYF
TRBV9	-	12	TRBJ2-3	-	TGTGCCAGCAGCGTATCTTCAGATACGCAGTATTTT	CASSVSSDTQYF
TRBV20-1	-	11	TRBJ1-1	TRBD1	TGCAGTGCTAAAGGGGACAGTGAAGCTTTCTTT	CSAKGDSEAFF
TRBV6-1	few	14	TRBJ1-2	-	TGTGCCAGCAGTGAGGACAGCCGAGTATATGGCTACACCTTC	CASSEDSRVYGYTF
TRBV6-5	few	15	TRBJ2-7	-	TGTGCCAGCAGTTACTCGGGGGCAGTAGCCTACGAGCAGTACTTC	CASSYSGAVAYEQYF
TRBV29-1	many	13	TRBJ2-7	TRBD1	TGCAGCGCCTTAGACAGGGTAACCTACGAGCAGTACTTC	CSALDRVTYEQYF
TRBV25-1	few	13	TRBJ2-5	-	TGTGCCAGCAGTGACCCCTGGGATAGGGCCCAGTACTTC	CASSDPWDRAQYF
TRBV9	-	14	TRBJ2-1	-	TGTGCCAGCAGCGTTTCTGCCACTAGACCCGTGCAGTTCTTC	CASSVSATRPVQFF
TRBV7-9	-	17	TRBJ2-5	TRBD2	TGTGCCAGCAGCTCCGGACTAGCGGGAGGTCTGGAAGAGACCCAGTACTTC	CASSSGLAGGLEETQYF
TRBV9	-	16	TRBJ2-3	-	TGTGCCAGCAGCGCCAGGACAGCGACTAGCACAGATACGCAGTATTTT	CASSARTATSTDTQYF
TRBV14	few	15	TRBJ2-1	TRBD1	TGTGCCAGCAGCAGGTTGGACAGGGAATACAATGAGCAGTTCTTC	CASSRLDREYNEQFF
TRBV19	few	14	TRBJ2-3	TRBD2	TGTGCCAGTAGTATGAGCGGGGACACAGATACGCAGTATTTT	CASSMSGDTDTQYF
TRBV7-2	few	17	TRBJ1-5	TRBD1	TGTGCCAGCAGCTTACTGGGCAAGGGGGCCGGCAATCAGCCCCAGCATTTT	CASSLLGKGAGNQPQHF
TRBV9	few	15	TRBJ1-1	TRBD1	TGTGCCAGCAGCGCAAGGGACAGGGAAGTGTCTGAAGCTTTCTTT	CASSARDREVSEAFF
TRBV9	-	15	TRBJ1-2	-	TGTGCCAGCAGCGGTCTCGGGGGAGCTAACTATGGCTACACCTTC	CASSGLGGANYGYTF